Below are 20 T cell receptor beta chains sequenced from a single sample in a study of CD8 T cells in ankylosing spondylitis. TCRdb ran MiXCR on the 5' RACE reads and lists one entry per CDR3 protein. This table holds more than 650,000 distinct CDR3 sequences, about 11% found once. Whole-study findings and limits: Blood from ankylosing spondylitis patients appeared to carry a characteristic roughly 8-variant TCR beta motif.

Antigens for these TCRs are unknown. The source material was blood, either unsorted or a sorted T cell fraction (not recorded which). The receptor set was obtained from a male donor with ankylosing spondylitis.

The rearrangement links TRBV5-1 to TRBJ2-1; D unclear. V dropped 3 bases and J dropped 3 bases, with 10 bases sitting between them. This CDR3 is 14 amino acids long. Germline V gene data show CDR1 as SGHRS and CDR2 as YFSETQ. This chain's CDR3 is CASSYSLIYNEQFF. CDR3 DNA sequence: TGCGCCAGCAGCTACTCTCTTATCTACAATGAGCAGTTCTTC.

This clonotype has a count of ten or more. This chain uses TRBV7-2 with TRBJ2-7; D call uncertain. The germline V and J ends were trimmed by 1 base and 0 bases, with 4 bases remaining between them. The CDR3 runs to 13 residues. CDR1 is SGHTA, CDR2 FQGNSA, per germline. For the CDR3, the DNA is TGTGCCAGCAGCTTAGTGGACTCCTACGAGCAGTACTTC. This codes for CASSLVDSYEQYF.

In this sample, this clonotype turned up a few times. The chain employs TRBV12-3 or TRBV12-4 and TRBJ2-7; 10 nucleotides match TRBD1. V was pared by 5 bases and J by 2 bases, with 9 bases of the junction left unmatched. The CDR3 consists of 16 residues. CDR3 amino acids: CASSNLGTGVTYEQYF. The CDR3 bases are TGTGCCAGCAGTAATCTAGGGACAGGGGTCACCTACGAGCAGTACTTC.

This clonotype was observed at least ten times. This chain joins TRBV15 and TRBJ2-1, with 8 bases matching TRBD1. V shed 8 bases, J shed 7 bases, and the junction held 7 bases outside the gene matches. Germline lookup yields CDR1 LNHNV and CDR2 YYDKDF (reference sequence). The CDR3 is 13 amino acids. CDR3 DNA: TGTGCCACCTCGGACAGGGTTTCAAATGAGCAGTTCTTC. Translating it yields CATSDRVSNEQFF.

The V and J genes are TRBV7-3 and TRBJ1-1, with D hard to call. With 4 bases removed from V and 7 bases from J, the gap between germline ends came to 22 bases. CDR3 length: 16 residues. The germline V gene encodes CDR1 SGHTA and CDR2 FQGTGA. CDR3 protein: CASSSSALAGKVEAFF. The CDR3 DNA reads TGTGCCAGCAGCTCCTCCGCGTTGGCAGGAAAAGTTGAAGCTTTCTTT.

The genes are TRBV4-1 and TRBJ2-1; D perhaps matches TRBD2 (5 bases). The CDR3 is made up of 13 amino acids. Germline V CDR1 and CDR2: MGHRA, YSYEKL. V dropped 0 bases and J dropped 10 bases, with 10 bases sitting between them. The CDR3 sequence: CASSQDLGEEQFF. The CDR3 nucleotides read TGCGCCAGCAGCCAAGATCTTGGGGAGGAGCAGTTCTTC.

V is TRBV7-2 and J is TRBJ2-3; tentatively, D is TRBD1 or TRBD2 (5 bases each). Trimming took off 5 bases at V and 4 bases at J, with 19 bases between the two ends. The CDR3 is made up of 16 amino acids. CDR1 is SGHTA, CDR2 FQGNSA, per germline. The CDR3 region is CASSTGTLGDADTQYF. CDR3 nucleotides: TGTGCCAGCAGCACCGGGACCCTAGGGGACGCAGATACGCAGTATTTT.

The chain recombines TRBV7-2 with TRBJ2-3, with TRBD2 as a possible D gene (5 bases). The CDR3 sequence is 16 residues long. Germline values: CDR1 SGHTA, CDR2 FQGNSA. V lost 3 bases to trimming and J lost 0 bases, with 13 bases between them. CDR3 coding DNA: TGTGCCAGCAGCTTCACCGGAGGCCCTAGCACAGATACGCAGTATTTT. Translated, it gives CASSFTGGPSTDTQYF. The entire variable domain, with the rest obtained from reference TRBV7-2 and TRBJ2-3, is as follows: GAGVSQSPSNKVTEKGKDVELRCDPISGHTALYWYRQSLGQGLEFLIYFQGNSAPDKSGLPSDRFSAERTGGSVSTLTIQRTQQEDSAVYLCASSFTGGPSTDTQYFGPGTRLTVL.

The DNA of the CDR3 is TGTGCCAGCAGCCCCCGGACAGGGATAGATGGCTACACCTTC. This translates into CASSPRTGIDGYTF. This chain uses TRBV7-2 with TRBJ1-2, with 8 bases fitting TRBD1. Germline loops: CDR1 SGHTA, CDR2 FQGNSA. With 5 bases clipped from V and 6 bases from J, the junction kept 8 bases outside the gene matches. The CDR3 is made up of 14 amino acids.

The V gene is TRBV20-1, the J gene TRBJ1-2; D is unresolved. V gave up 2 bases and J gave up 4 bases, with 14 bases separating them. This CDR3 has 14 residues. CDR1 and CDR2 from the germline V gene are DFQATT and SNEGSKA (reference sequence). CDR3 residues: CSARRTARGYGYTF. The CDR3 region has the DNA TGCAGTGCTAGACGGACCGCCCGGGGCTATGGCTACACCTTC.

This clonotype was observed a handful of times. The rearrangement links TRBV6-2 or TRBV6-3 to TRBJ1-5; D gene ambiguous. The CDR3 length is 13 residues. Looked up from germline, CDR1 is MNHEY and CDR2 is SVGEGT. Deletions cut 0 bases from V and 6 bases from J, with 6 bases between. The CDR3 region has the DNA TGTGCCAGCAGTTACTCCTCGCGTCAGCCCCAGCATTTT. Protein: CASSYSSRQPQHF.

A few counts support this clonotype. J is TRBJ2-5 and V is TRBV5-1; D may be TRBD1 or TRBD2 (5 bases each). Germline V gene lookup returns CDR1 SGHRS and CDR2 YFSETQ. The CDR3 has 14 residues. Trimming cost V 4 bases and J 2 bases, with 12 bases left between them. The CDR3 DNA sequence: TGCGCCAGCAGCCGGGACGGATTGCAAGAGACCCAGTACTTC. Amino acids: CASSRDGLQETQYF. The full variable domain, rest sourced from reference TRBV5-1 and TRBJ2-5, is KAGVTQTPRYLIKTRGQQVTLSCSPISGHRSVSWYQQTPGQGLQFLFEYFSETQRNKGNFPGRFSGRQFSNSRSEMNVSTLELGDSALYLCASSRDGLQETQYFGPGTRLLVL.

Worth noting for this clonotype: One junction end does not reproduce the germline sequence, and a read error may be involved. The V and J genes are TRBV5-5 and TRBJ1-2; D gene ambiguous. Germline V gene lookup returns CDR1 SGHKS and CDR2 YYEKEE (reference sequence). This CDR3 is built from 15 residues. The CDR3 spells CASGLTGAGREGYTF. The CDR3 DNA sequence: TGTGCCAGCGGCTTAACCGGCGCGGGTCGGGAAGGCTACACCTTC.

This clonotype was detected ten times or more. This chain joins TRBV25-1 and TRBJ2-7, with no clear D. V lost 3 bases and J 2 bases, leaving 8 bases between the germline ends. CDR3 length equals 13 residues. Per germline, CDR1 MGHDK and CDR2 SYGVNS. CDR3 residues: CASSEGNTYEQYF. CDR3 in DNA: TGTGCCAGCAGTGAGGGAAATACCTACGAGCAGTACTTC.

V is TRBV20-1 and J is TRBJ1-2; the D is unclear. With 3 bases removed from V and 8 bases from J, the gap between germline ends came to 10 bases. The CDR3 runs 11 residues. Germline loops: CDR1 DFQATT, CDR2 SNEGSKA (reference sequence). CDR3 DNA: TGCAGTGCTAGTGGAGGGTTCGGCTACACCTTC. Encoded protein: CSASGGFGYTF.

This clonotype showed up just a few times. This sequence joins TRBV5-1 and TRBJ2-4; D gene uncertain. The CDR3 runs to 12 residues. Per germline, CDR1 SGHRS and CDR2 YFSETQ. V lost 4 bases, J lost 7 bases, and 9 bases lay in between. The CDR3 protein is CASSLTQNIQYF. CDR3 in DNA: TGCGCCAGCAGCCTCACCCAGAACATTCAGTACTTC.

The rearrangement joins TRBV4-3 to TRBJ1-1; D is perhaps TRBD1 (6 bases). Germline assignment: CDR1 LGHNA and CDR2 YSLEER. V lost 3 bases and J lost 2, with 16 bases in between. This CDR3 spans 16 amino acids. CDR3 sequence reads: CASSQSRQEDNTEAFF. CDR3 nucleotides: TGCGCCAGCAGCCAGTCCAGACAGGAGGACAACACTGAAGCTTTCTTT.

This clonotype was detected only a few times. This rearrangement joins TRBV20-1 to TRBJ1-3, with D possibly TRBD1 on 6 matching bases. The germline CDR1 and CDR2 sequences are DFQATT and SNEGSKA (reference sequence). With 0 bases removed from V and 1 base from J, the gap between germline ends came to 13 bases. The CDR3 is made up of 16 amino acids. The CDR3 DNA sequence: TGCAGTGCTAGAGACGACAGGCCACCATCTGGAAACACCATATATTTT. Residues: CSARDDRPPSGNTIYF.

There are many counts of this clonotype. V and J are TRBV29-1 and TRBJ2-3; 8 bases match TRBD1. This CDR3 has 13 residues. Germline values: CDR1 SQVTM, CDR2 ANQGSEA. With 6 bases clipped from V and 2 bases from J, the junction kept 4 bases outside the gene matches. Here the CDR3 reads CSVGQAFTDTQYF. For the CDR3, the DNA is TGCAGCGTGGGACAGGCCTTCACAGATACGCAGTATTTT.

This clonotype was observed a few times. The chain recombines TRBV5-1 with TRBJ2-7; TRBD2 matches 9 bases. V lost 4 bases and J lost 2; bases outside the gene matches: 7. The CDR3 consists of 15 residues. The germline V gene has CDR1 SGHRS and CDR2 YFSETQ. The CDR3 DNA is TGCGCCAGCAGCCCGACGGTAGCGGGGGCCTACGAGCAGTACTTC. Translating it yields CASSPTVAGAYEQYF.